This T cell receptor (beta chain) was recovered during a study of beta chain features in type 1 diabetes. V lost 3 bases, J lost 1 base, and 9 bases lay in between. Germline V gives CDR1 SQVTM, CDR2 ANQGSEA. This CDR3 has 14 amino acids. Since all of the isolated RNA was reverse transcribed, expressed TCRB transcripts were what got sequenced. The table came from immunoSEQ multiplex PCR; TCRdb's copy has only in-frame clones and leaves some out. The repertoire has a few hundred thousand clones, around 20% of them found once; the top ten carry approximately 0.041%. Study results and limitations: Shorter templates may be favored by PCR, equally so in patients and controls. In these data, an HLA type influence on TCRB rearrangement remained unresolved.

Purity of each sorted population was above 98%. This clone occurred a few times. Its target is unknown. Sample: naive CD4+ T cells from blood. The gene calls are TRBV29-1 and TRBJ2-2, with D tentatively TRBD1 (5 bases). The TCR comes from a young woman in good health. The chain's CDR3 is CSVDGQGNTGELFF. Written as DNA, the CDR3 is TGCAGCGTTGATGGCCAGGGGAACACCGGGGAGCTGTTTTTT.